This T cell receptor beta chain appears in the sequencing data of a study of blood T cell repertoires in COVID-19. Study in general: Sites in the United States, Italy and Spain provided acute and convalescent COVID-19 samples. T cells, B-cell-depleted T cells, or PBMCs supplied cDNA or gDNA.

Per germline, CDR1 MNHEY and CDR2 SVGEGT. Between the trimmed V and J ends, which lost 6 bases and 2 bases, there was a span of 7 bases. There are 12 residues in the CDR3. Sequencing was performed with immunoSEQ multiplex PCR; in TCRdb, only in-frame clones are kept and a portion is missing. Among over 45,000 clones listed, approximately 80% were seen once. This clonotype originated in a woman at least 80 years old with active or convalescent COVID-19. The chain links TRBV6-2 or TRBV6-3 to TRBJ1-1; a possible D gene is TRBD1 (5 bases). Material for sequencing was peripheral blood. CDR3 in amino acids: CASSDSNTEAFF. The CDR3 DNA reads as TGTGCCAGCAGCGACAGTAACACTGAAGCTTTCTTT.